The rows below give T cell receptor beta chains drawn from one sample of a study of identical twins. In TCRdb, the 5' RACE reads were re-called with MiXCR into one record per CDR3 protein. This sample has about 450,000 distinct CDR3 sequences, with roughly 20% found just once. What was sequenced was naive T cells sorted from blood. Receptors originate from a man aged 45-65 years in good health. Both conserved end residues are part of each CDR3. The D gene is left open where the match is weak. A row's size may be missing; if present it is once, few, many or a size class.

>TRBV27|TRBJ2-7|NA|TRBD1|16
CASSFRPGQGGYEQYF
TGTGCCAGCAGTTTCCGACCGGGACAGGGGGGGTACGAGCAGTACTTC
>TRBV3-1|TRBJ2-3|few|TRBD2|17
CASSPRTSGAPTDTQYF
TGTGCCAGCAGCCCAAGGACTAGCGGGGCCCCCACAGATACGCAGTATTTT
>TRBV9|TRBJ2-1|few|NA|13
CASSSWGSDEQFF
TGTGCCAGCAGCTCCTGGGGGAGCGATGAGCAGTTCTTC
>TRBV24-1|TRBJ2-2|many|NA|15
CATSGATGYTGELFF
TGTGCCACCAGTGGAGCAACAGGGTACACCGGGGAGCTGTTTTTT
>TRBV20-1|TRBJ1-2|NA|NA|19
CSARERTDSIFFHGYGYTF
TGCAGTGCTAGAGAAAGGACGGACAGCATCTTTTTCCACGGCTACGGCTACACCTTC
>TRBV11-2|TRBJ2-7|NA|NA|12
CASSSNLYEQYF
TGTGCCAGCAGCTCGAACCTCTACGAGCAGTACTTC
>TRBV6-2/TRBV6-3|TRBJ1-1|NA|NA|13
CASYGQPNTEAFF
TGTGCCAGCTACGGACAGCCGAACACTGAAGCTTTCTTT
>TRBV27|TRBJ2-7|NA|TRBD2|15
CASSLVAGEGYEQYF
TGTGCCAGCAGTTTAGTGGCGGGAGAGGGCTACGAGCAGTACTTC
>TRBV10-3|TRBJ2-3|many|NA|18
CAISDLASPPDPADTQYF
TGTGCCATCAGTGATCTTGCCTCTCCCCCAGACCCCGCAGATACGCAGTATTTT
>TRBV28|TRBJ2-2|NA|TRBD2|13
CASNLSGGRELFF
TGTGCCAGCAACCTTAGCGGGGGAAGGGAGCTGTTTTTT
>TRBV10-3|TRBJ2-3|few|NA|11
CAISGGDTQYF
TGTGCCATCAGTGGAGGAGATACGCAGTATTTT
>TRBV5-6|TRBJ2-7|few|NA|16
CASSLVASDYSYEQYF
TGTGCCAGCAGCTTGGTGGCTAGCGACTACTCCTACGAGCAGTACTTC
>TRBV7-2|TRBJ2-5|few|TRBD2|17
CASSLIAGGPAQETQYF
TGTGCCAGCAGCTTAATAGCGGGGGGCCCTGCACAAGAGACCCAGTACTTC
>TRBV27|TRBJ1-5|NA|NA|15
CASSLYSPENQPQHF
TGTGCCAGCAGTTTATATAGTCCAGAGAATCAGCCCCAGCATTTT
>TRBV12-3/TRBV12-4|TRBJ2-1|many|NA|14
CASSLKRRGGKQFF
TGTGCCAGCAGTTTGAAGCGACGTGGCGGGAAGCAGTTCTTC
>TRBV7-6|TRBJ2-7|many|NA|15
CASSATGPISHEQYF
TGTGCCAGCAGCGCGACAGGTCCCATTTCCCACGAGCAGTACTTC
>TRBV6-5|TRBJ1-1|many|TRBD1|14
CASSYRDRNTEAFF
TGTGCCAGCAGCTACCGGGACAGGAACACTGAAGCTTTCTTT
>TRBV7-2|TRBJ2-7|NA|NA|14
CASSLGQRAYEQYF
TGTGCCAGCAGCTTAGGACAAAGGGCCTACGAGCAGTACTTC
>TRBV10-3|TRBJ1-2|NA|TRBD1|15
CAISRRDRDDYGYTF
TGTGCCATCTCCCGTCGGGACAGGGACGACTATGGCTACACCTTC
>TRBV4-3|TRBJ2-3|once|NA|15
CASSQDQAAADTQYF
TGCGCCAGCAGCCAAGATCAAGCAGCAGCAGATACGCAGTATTTT
>TRBV20-1|TRBJ2-1|few|TRBD1|15
CSARLHRGGYNEQFF
TGCAGTGCTAGACTCCACAGGGGTGGCTACAATGAGCAGTTCTTC
>TRBV7-9|TRBJ1-1|few|NA|14
CASSLSQSNTEAFF
TGTGCCAGCAGCTTAAGTCAGTCGAACACTGAAGCTTTCTTT
>TRBV5-1|TRBJ2-1|many|TRBD1|16
CASSLEGGQSYNEQFF
TGCGCCAGCAGCTTGGAAGGGGGCCAATCCTACAATGAGCAGTTCTTC
>TRBV7-8|TRBJ2-7|NA|NA|13
CASSLSWTYEQYF
TGTGCCAGCAGCTTATCGTGGACCTACGAGCAGTACTTC